What follows is one T cell receptor (beta chain) and its context. Its antigen is currently not known. It has no much larger one-base neighbor in the sample; base qualities were not kept. Peripheral blood CD8+ and CD4+ T cells from healthy donors, Susac syndrome patients and multiple sclerosis patients were profiled by high-throughput TCR beta sequencing. Multiple sclerosis controls were treatment-naive patients with stable or active relapsing-remitting disease fulfilling revised McDonald criteria. Bulk CD8+ and CD4+ T cells were purified by magnetic negative isolation, while CD8+ TEMRA cells were enriched using FACS. Blood was drawn into EDTA tubes, processed within 24 hours, and PBMCs were isolated by density gradient centrifugation. PBMCs intended for TCR sequencing were cryopreserved in liquid nitrogen and thawed later in a water bath at 37 degrees C. The sorted or isolated CD4+, CD8+ and CD8+ TEMRA cells reached a purity of at least 90%.

This sample was included in a study of CD8 T cells in Susac syndrome (dated by TCRdb to the late 2010s). In terms of the full investigation: Whether CD8+ T cell activation and differentiation in Susac syndrome was antigen driven was tested using repertoire sequencing. Clonality of the CD8+ T cell repertoire was compared between 11 to 12 healthy donors, roughly 14 Susac syndrome patients and around 15 multiple sclerosis patients.

Including cysteine and phenylalanine, the CDR3 has 12 amino acids. Solely the CDR3 DNA is kept, with 36 bases framed from the first base. V is pared back by 2 bases and J by 2 bases, with 7 bases lying between the germline termini. CDR1 and CDR2 are read off the germline V gene (reference sequence) as GTSNPN and SVGIG. RNA was extracted using the RNeasy kit, and roughly 0.45 to 1 microgram was reverse transcribed with random hexamers. The immunoSEQ multiplex PCR assay, covering 54 Vbeta and 13 Jbeta segments, was used to amplify TCR beta CDR3 regions. PCR amplification bias was corrected by using a synthetic template baseline for primer optimization and computational correction. The study's own analysis went as follows. Reads were annotated to V, D and J genes per IMGT and analyzed with immunoSEQ Analyzer, keeping only productive sequences. Clonality was calculated as one minus the Shannon entropy normalized by log2 of the number of productive unique sequences. For each patient and control, public and private clones were evaluated within the 100 most prevalent clones. Clones were defined as Susac-specific when absent from the healthy and MS cohorts, from approximately 1,100 published viral clones and from other ImmuneACCESS disease sequences. Using fastp trimming at Q25 and MiXCR clonotype assembly, TCRdb reanalyzed the public sequencing data and kept in-frame beta chains. One record per CDR3 amino acid sequence lists the most common genes and DNA. The V and J calls reflect TCRdb's pipeline rather than the authors' work. A total of tens of thousands of distinct CDR3 sequences appear in this sample, about 92% of them only once. The ten largest clonotypes hold about 0.54% of the sample.

What the work shows at the level of the full study, not this receptor alone: The TCR sequencing and HLA analysis was acknowledged to have included a relatively small number of individuals.

The chain joins TRBV30 to TRBJ2-7; the D region possibly corresponds to TRBD2 (5 bases align). The receptor comes from a human donor with multiple sclerosis. What was sequenced was CD8+ T cells from PBMCs. The CDR3: CAWSLGTYEQYF. At the DNA level, the sequence is TGTGCCTGGAGTCTCGGGACCTACGAGCAGTACTTC.